This T cell receptor beta chain comes out of a study of T cell responses to AZD1222 COVID-19 vaccine. Findings and caveats of the study: Targeting of unmutated variant regions was reportedly seen in nearly half of spike-specific TCRs. Only six AZD1222 recipients tested seropositive at baseline.

On this clone: Its cognate antigen is unknown.

This CDR3 region has 15 residues. Germline V CDR1 and CDR2: SGHRS, YFSETQ. The germline V and J ends were trimmed by 4 bases and 0 bases, with 11 bases remaining between them. Measured with immunoSEQ multiplex PCR; TCRdb has only the in-frame clones, and not every one. In the table there are fewer than 100,000 clones, about 88% of which are singletons. The chain joins TRBV5-1 to TRBJ1-3; possibly TRBD1 for D (5 bases). The sequences come from peripheral blood, collected on day 0 of AZD1222 vaccination. The sequence derives from an adult in good health. CDR3: CASSPGTSSGNTIYF. DNA of the CDR3: TGCGCCAGCAGCCCCGGGACGAGCTCTGGAAACACCATATATTTT. Full variable domain (remainder filled in from reference TRBV5-1 and TRBJ1-3): KAGVTQTPRYLIKTRGQQVTLSCSPISGHRSVSWYQQTPGQGLQFLFEYFSETQRNKGNFPGRFSGRQFSNSRSEMNVSTLELGDSALYLCASSPGTSSGNTIYFGEGSWLTVV.